Described below is a single TCR beta chain sequence and its context. Original handling: Quantification of nucleated cells was approximated via reference gene primer amplification. Only in-frame clones appear in the TCRdb table, and some are missing; sequencing was by immunoSEQ multiplex PCR. V and J calls plus clone size are reproduced from that table; the DNA served to infer D and trimming. The repertoire holds approximately 100,000 clones, with 75% to 90% as singletons. Germline V gives CDR1 LNHDA, CDR2 SQIVND (reference sequence). The CDR3 is made up of 15 amino acids. Trimming removed 7 bases at V and 3 bases at J, with 16 bases between. The sample comes from a study of blood T cell repertoires in COVID-19. Study summary: Spain, Italy and the United States supplied samples that represented acute and convalescent COVID-19. Sources were T cells, B-cell-depleted T cells, or PBMCs; the material itself was cDNA or gDNA.

The sample consisted of peripheral blood. The chain couples TRBV19 to TRBJ1-5; possible D gene TRBD1, 5 bases. The clonotype comes from an elderly woman with acute or convalescent COVID-19. CDR3 bases: TGTGCCAGTATGTCCCAAACAGGCTACAATCAGCCCCAGCATTTT. Its translation is CASMSQTGYNQPQHF.